This T cell receptor (beta chain) comes out of a study of blood T cell repertoires in COVID-19. This CDR3 is 15 amino acids long. J was trimmed by 2 bases and V by 1 base; bases with no gene match: 2. Germline CDR1 reads SGHRS; CDR2 reads YFSETQ. Repertoires were generated with immunoSEQ multiplex PCR, while TCRdb's copy carries only in-frame clones and drops some. The table has approximately 62,000 clones, about 81% seen once. This clonotype was sampled from a man older than 75 with acute or convalescent COVID-19. The V gene is TRBV5-1, the J gene TRBJ1-3; 8 positions match TRBD1. The sequenced sample consisted of peripheral blood. CDR3 DNA sequence: TGCGCCAGCAGCTTGTCGGACAGGGCTGGAAACACCATATATTTT. Its protein product is CASSLSDRAGNTIYF.